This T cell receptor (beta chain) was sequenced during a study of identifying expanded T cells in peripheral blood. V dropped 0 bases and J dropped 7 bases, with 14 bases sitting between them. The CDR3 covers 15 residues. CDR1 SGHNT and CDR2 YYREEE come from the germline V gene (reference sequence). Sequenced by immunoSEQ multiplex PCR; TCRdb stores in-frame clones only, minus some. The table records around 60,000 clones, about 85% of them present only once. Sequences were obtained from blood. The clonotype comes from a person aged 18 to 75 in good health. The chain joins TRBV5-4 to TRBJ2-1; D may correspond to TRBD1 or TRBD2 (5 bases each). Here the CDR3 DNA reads TGTGCCAGCAGCTTGGGGGGCACTAGTTCAAATGAGCAGTTCTTC. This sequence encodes CASSLGGTSSNEQFF.